In its sample, the clone carrying this T cell receptor (beta chain) was seen a few times. Its matching antigen is unknown. These data belong to a study of yellow fever vaccine responses in identical twins. Broader study findings: On the reported evidence, twins' vaccine T cell responses seemed partly convergent and partly personalized.

Germline lookup yields CDR1 SNHLY and CDR2 FYNNEI. CDR3 length equals 15 residues. V lost 5 bases to trimming and J lost 0 bases; unmatched junction nucleotides: 2. TCRdb reanalysed the RT-PCR reads using MiXCR and keeps one entry per CDR3 protein. The profile covers about 14,000 distinct CDR3 sequences, with 84% appearing a single time and approximately 0.7% taken by the ten largest. The TCR comes from a woman aged 18-29 years who received the yellow fever vaccine. The specimen was T cells from blood (PBMCs), unsorted or a sorted subset (not recorded which), collected before or after yellow fever vaccination (not recorded which). This chain uses TRBV2 with TRBJ2-2; 8 bases fit TRBD2. DNA for the CDR3: TGTGCCAGCAGTAGGACTAGCCCGAACACCGGGGAGCTGTTTTTT. As protein: CASSRTSPNTGELFF.